The 6 T cell receptor beta chains below were found in one sample sequenced in a study of cytomegalovirus exposure and HLA in healthy donors. The PCR ran on 60 Vbeta and 13 Jbeta primers. Repertoires were generated with immunoSEQ multiplex PCR, while TCRdb's copy carries only in-frame clones and drops some. The table has around 140,000 clones, just under 85% seen once; the top ten hold about 1.4%. Sequencing input: PBMCs. All receptors derive from a man younger than 40 in good health and CMV-seropositive.

The chain joins TRBV7-8 to TRBJ2-7, with 9 bases matching TRBD2. V was clipped by 1 base and J by 0 bases; unmatched bases: 13. The length of the CDR3 is 19 residues. The V gene's germline CDR1 is SGHVS and CDR2 FQNEAQ. For the CDR3, the DNA is TGTGCCAGCAGCTTAGGTTCGGGAGCTCTAGCGGGACGCTCCTACGAGCAGTACTTC. Translated, it gives CASSLGSGALAGRSYEQYF.

This chain connects TRBV18 to TRBJ1-2, with D maybe TRBD1 (5 bases). Germline V gene data show CDR1 as KGHSH and CDR2 as LQKENI. With 3 bases removed from V and 3 bases from J, the gap between germline ends came to 8 bases. The CDR3 has 13 residues. The CDR3 sequence: CASSPEQDYGYTF. The DNA for the CDR3 is TGTGCCAGCTCACCGGAACAGGACTATGGCTACACCTTC.

The chain links TRBV28 to TRBJ1-1; perhaps TRBD1 as D (6 bases). The CDR3 loop spans 13 amino acids. V shed 10 bases and J shed 2 bases, with 14 bases lying between them. Germline V lookup: CDR1 MDHEN, CDR2 SYDVKM. In DNA, the CDR3 is TGTGCCACTCGGACAGCGATAAACACTGAAGCTTTCTTT. It encodes CATRTAINTEAFF.

This clone was detected a few times. The J gene is TRBJ2-2, the V gene TRBV7-8, with 8 bases identical to TRBD2. Germline-derived CDR1 and CDR2 are SGHVS and FQNEAQ. V lost 2 bases and J lost 5; bases outside the gene matches: 7. The CDR3 extends over 16 amino acids. Written as DNA, the CDR3 is TGTGCCAGCAGCTTATTCCGCGGGAGGAATACCGGGGAGCTGTTTTTT. Translating gives CASSLFRGRNTGELFF. Supplemented by reference TRBV7-8 and TRBJ2-2, the full variable domain reads GAGVSQSPRYKVAKRGQDVALRCDPISGHVSLFWYQQALGQGPEFLTYFQNEAQLDKSGLPSDRFFAERPEGSVSTLKIQRTQQEDSAVYLCASSLFRGRNTGELFFGEGSRLTVL.

V and J are TRBV12-5 and TRBJ2-7; unclear D gene. In germline, CDR1 is LGHNT, CDR2 FRNRAP. This CDR3 is 11 amino acids long. In DNA form, the CDR3 reads TGTGCCACAGCCGTCTCCTACGAGCAGTACTTC. Encoded protein: CATAVSYEQYF.

The chain is built from TRBV11-2 and TRBJ2-2; TRBD2 might be the D (5 bases). Per germline, CDR1 SGHAT and CDR2 FQNNGV. Deletions cut 1 base from V and 7 bases from J, with 13 bases between. The CDR3 loop spans 15 amino acids. CDR3 bases: TGTGCCAGCAGCTTAGCGCGGGTCAGGCGCGGGGAGCTGTTTTTT. Translated: CASSLARVRRGELFF.